This entry lists 29 T cell receptor beta chains sequenced from one sample in a study of shared clonotypes between healthy human individuals. Clones were sequenced by immunoSEQ multiplex PCR, and TCRdb holds only the in-frame ones, with some missing. The sample holds about a million clones, roughly 80% seen once. Material: memory CD4+ T cells sorted from blood. The subset here: CD45RA-negative fraction. Source of these receptors: a man younger than 35 in good health.

This CDR3 reads CASSLSSGERDGYTF. For the CDR3, the DNA is TGCGCCAGCAGCTTGTCCTCAGGCGAACGGGATGGCTACACCTTC. The V call is TRBV5-1, the J call TRBJ1-2, with no clear D. The V gene lost 1 base and the J gene lost 6 bases, with 16 bases spanning the gap. The V gene's germline CDR1 is SGHRS and CDR2 YFSETQ. CDR3 length: 15 amino acids.

The chain links TRBV6-6 to TRBJ1-2, with TRBD1 identical over 7 bases. After removal of 5 bases from V and 13 bases from J, the junction contained 22 bases not matched to a gene. Germline V gene sequence: CDR1 MNHNY, CDR2 SVGAGI (reference sequence). This CDR3 is 16 amino acids long. The CDR3 DNA reads as TGTGCCAGCAGTAGAAGCCCAGTACAGGGGAATCAAAGTCGCACCTTC. Translated: CASSRSPVQGNQSRTF.

V usage is TRBV28 and J usage is TRBJ1-2; 10 bases align to TRBD1. The CDR3 is made up of 16 amino acids. Losses at the gene ends were 3 bases for V and 5 bases for J; bases not matched to a gene: 9. Looked up from germline, CDR1 is MDHEN and CDR2 is SYDVKM. The CDR3 DNA is TGTGCCAGCAGTTTGACAGGGGGCGTACGGGATTATGGCTACACCTTC. Encoded protein: CASSLTGGVRDYGYTF.

With respect to this clone: This CDR3 is also generated by other DNA sequences in the sample. The chain uses TRBV19 and TRBJ2-1, with D maybe TRBD2 (5 bases). The germline V gene has CDR1 LNHDA and CDR2 SQIVND (reference sequence). This CDR3 region has 14 residues. The V end was cut by 4 bases, the J end by 1 base, with 8 bases between. Written as DNA, the CDR3 is TGTGCCAGTAGTAACGGGGTATCCTACAATGAGCAGTTCTTC. Translation: CASSNGVSYNEQFF.

To note about this clone: Other DNA sequences from this sample encode an identical CDR3 as well. V is TRBV5-1 and J is TRBJ2-2; D may be TRBD1 (6 bases). Trimming pared 2 bases from V and 1 base from J, leaving 6 bases between. Germline V gene data show CDR1 as SGHRS and CDR2 as YFSETQ. The CDR3 consists of 14 residues. The DNA of the CDR3 is TGCGCCAGCAGCTTACAGGGGAACACCGGGGAGCTGTTTTTT. Translating gives CASSLQGNTGELFF. Drawing the rest from reference TRBV5-1 and TRBJ2-2, the complete variable domain is KAGVTQTPRYLIKTRGQQVTLSCSPISGHRSVSWYQQTPGQGLQFLFEYFSETQRNKGNFPGRFSGRQFSNSRSEMNVSTLELGDSALYLCASSLQGNTGELFFGEGSRLTVL.

The chain recombines TRBV10-3 with TRBJ2-3, with 10 positions matching TRBD1. V shed 3 bases, J shed 4 bases, and the junction held 7 bases outside the gene matches. The CDR3 has 16 amino acids. Germline-derived CDR1 and CDR2 are ENHRY and SYGVKD. The CDR3 coding sequence is TGTGCCATCAGTGATTGGGACAGGGGAGGATCAGATACGCAGTATTTT. It codes for CAISDWDRGGSDTQYF.

This clone has more than one count but fewer than ten. The V gene is TRBV19, the J gene TRBJ2-3; D assignment may be TRBD1 or TRBD2 (5 bases each). Per the germline V gene, CDR1 is LNHDA and CDR2 is SQIVND (reference sequence). The germline V and J ends were trimmed by 5 bases and 4 bases, with 16 bases remaining between them. This CDR3 has 15 amino acids. The CDR3 DNA sequence: TGTGCCAGTAGTCCGCCTGGGACCTTGTCAGATACGCAGTATTTT. This encodes CASSPPGTLSDTQYF.

J is TRBJ2-4 and V is TRBV6-5; D is possibly TRBD1 (5 bases). Trimming cost V 5 bases and J 6 bases, with 14 bases left between them. This CDR3 comprises 14 residues. CDR1 and CDR2 (germline): MNHEY, SVGAGI. CDR3 bases: TGTGCCAGCAGTCAGAGACAGAATCTAAACATTCAGTACTTC. Translation gives CASSQRQNLNIQYF.

The rearrangement joins TRBV11-3 to TRBJ1-1, with TRBD1 as a possible D gene (5 bases). The germline CDR1 and CDR2 sequences are SGHNT and YENEEA. Deletions cut 7 bases from V and 8 bases from J, with 11 bases between. This CDR3 region has 11 residues. CDR3: CASNQGPEAFF. CDR3 bases: TGTGCCAGCAATCAGGGCCCAGAAGCTTTCTTT.

The V and J genes are TRBV19 and TRBJ1-3; D unclear. This CDR3 spans 14 amino acids. Germline-derived CDR1 and CDR2 are LNHDA and SQIVND (reference sequence). V lost 6 bases and J lost 0, with 9 bases in between. The CDR3 loop reads CASRRESSGNTIYF. CDR3 bases: TGTGCCAGTAGGAGAGAGAGCTCTGGAAACACCATATATTTT.

The CDR3 sequence: CACPDRAYGYTF. The CDR3 nucleotides read TGTGCCTGCCCTGACAGGGCCTATGGCTACACCTTC. The J gene is TRBJ1-2, the V gene TRBV30; 7 bases align to TRBD1. The junction had 5 bases not matched to a gene; V was cut back by 6 bases and J by 4 bases. CDR3 length equals 12 residues. The germline V gene encodes CDR1 GTSNPN and CDR2 SVGIG (reference sequence).

The chain combines TRBV7-9 with TRBJ2-3, with D unresolved. This CDR3 spans 12 amino acids. V was shortened by 2 bases and J by 4 bases, with 4 bases between the two germline ends. Germline V gene lookup returns CDR1 SEHNR and CDR2 FQNEAQ (reference sequence). The DNA for the CDR3 is TGTGCCAGCAGCTTACAGTCAGATACGCAGTATTTT. Translating it yields CASSLQSDTQYF.

This clone occurred a few times. The V call is TRBV5-6, the J call TRBJ1-1, with D hard to call. The CDR3 spans 13 residues. CDR1 and CDR2 (germline): SGHDT, YYEEEE. The V and J ends lost 0 bases and 3 bases respectively, with 6 bases between them. CDR3 residues: CASSLAEYTEAFF. For the CDR3, the DNA is TGTGCCAGCAGCTTGGCAGAGTACACTGAAGCTTTCTTT.

V and J are TRBV20-1 and TRBJ2-2; D unresolved. There are 10 residues in the CDR3. The V and J ends lost 4 bases and 8 bases respectively, with 5 bases between them. The germline V gene encodes CDR1 DFQATT and CDR2 SNEGSKA (reference sequence). CDR3 protein: CSATLGELFF. As DNA, the CDR3 is TGCAGTGCTACATTGGGGGAGCTGTTTTTT.

The genes are TRBV18 and TRBJ1-6; TRBD1 matches 10 bases. Germline V gene lookup returns CDR1 KGHSH and CDR2 LQKENI. V lost 3 bases to trimming and J lost 7 bases; unmatched junction nucleotides: 6. The CDR3 is 16 amino acids. This chain's CDR3 is CASSPFGGQGNSPLHF. CDR3 in DNA: TGTGCCAGCTCACCTTTCGGGGGACAGGGGAATTCACCCCTCCACTTT.

This clone occurred once. The chain combines TRBV7-8 with TRBJ1-2, with 9 nucleotides matching TRBD1. This CDR3 region has 16 residues. Trimming took 0 bases from V and 7 from J; bases not matched to a gene: 9. Germline values: CDR1 SGHVS, CDR2 FQNEAQ. The CDR3 DNA reads as TGTGCCAGCAGCTTAGCAGGGGGGACAGGGCAGGGTGGCTACACCTTC. Its protein is CASSLAGGTGQGGYTF.

V gene TRBV30 combines with J gene TRBJ1-2, with D maybe TRBD1 (6 bases). Trimming removed 0 bases at V and 9 bases at J, with 11 bases between. The CDR3 length is 12 residues. CDR1 and CDR2 (germline): GTSNPN, SVGIG (reference sequence). The CDR3 nucleotides read TGTGCCTGGAGTGTACAACAGGGCAGCTACACCTTC. Residues: CAWSVQQGSYTF.

The chain links TRBV2 to TRBJ1-2; 9 positions agree with TRBD1. The germline V gene has CDR1 SNHLY and CDR2 FYNNEI. There are 14 residues in the CDR3. With 7 bases clipped from V and 3 bases from J, the junction kept 6 bases outside the gene matches. CDR3 nucleotide sequence: TGTGCCAGCAAGGGGGACAGGGTGGACTATGGCTACACCTTC. Residues: CASKGDRVDYGYTF.

Concerning this clone itself: Other nucleotide sequences in the sample specify the same CDR3. The chain uses TRBV18 and TRBJ1-3; no definite D call. The CDR3 has 13 amino acids. Trimming left V 1 base short and J 0 bases short, with 1 base between. The V gene's germline CDR1 is KGHSH and CDR2 LQKENI. The CDR3, as DNA: TGTGCCAGCTCACCACTCTCTGGAAACACCATATATTTT. As protein: CASSPLSGNTIYF. Full variable domain (missing parts from reference TRBV18 and TRBJ1-3): NAGVMQNPRHLVRRRGQEARLRCSPMKGHSHVYWYRQLPEEGLKFMVYLQKENIIDESGMPKERFSAEFPKEGPSILRIQQVVRGDSAAYFCASSPLSGNTIYFGEGSWLTVV.

The J gene is TRBJ1-1, the V gene TRBV28; D is ambiguous. This CDR3 region has 11 residues. Germline-derived CDR1 and CDR2 are MDHEN and SYDVKM. V was shortened by 6 bases and J by 12 bases, with 14 bases between the two germline ends. This CDR3 is CASRSEIGTFF. Written as DNA, the CDR3 is TGTGCCAGCAGGTCAGAAATAGGAACTTTCTTT. The variable domain in full, completed from reference TRBV28 and TRBJ1-1, reads DVKVTQSSRYLVKRTGEKVFLECVQDMDHENMFWYRQDPGLGLRLIYFSYDVKMKEKGDIPEGYSVSREKKERFSLILESASTNQTSMYLCASRSEIGTFFGQGTRLTVV.

V and J are TRBV7-2 and TRBJ2-7; D assignment may be TRBD1 or TRBD2 (5 bases each). The length of the CDR3 is 14 residues. Trimming pared 5 bases from V and 0 bases from J, leaving 11 bases between. The germline V gene has CDR1 SGHTA and CDR2 FQGNSA. CDR3 sequence: CASSLGRFSYEQYF. CDR3 coding DNA: TGTGCCAGCAGCCTGGGACGGTTCTCCTACGAGCAGTACTTC.

The chain joins TRBV18 to TRBJ1-3; no definite D call. V was clipped by 6 bases and J by 3 bases, with 12 bases between them. CDR3 length: 14 amino acids. In germline, CDR1 is KGHSH, CDR2 LQKENI. The CDR3 DNA reads TGTGCCAGCTCCCCGTCGGGGAATGGAAACACCATATATTTT. It codes for CASSPSGNGNTIYF. The full variable domain, completed using reference TRBV18 and TRBJ1-3, is NAGVMQNPRHLVRRRGQEARLRCSPMKGHSHVYWYRQLPEEGLKFMVYLQKENIIDESGMPKERFSAEFPKEGPSILRIQQVVRGDSAAYFCASSPSGNGNTIYFGEGSWLTVV.

There are a few counts of this clone. The chain has TRBV6-4 and TRBJ2-7; the D gene is possibly TRBD2 (6 bases). This CDR3 comprises 13 residues. Trimming cost V 7 bases and J 1 base, with 11 bases left between them. In germline, CDR1 is MRHNA, CDR2 SNTAGT. CDR3 nucleotide sequence: TGTGCCAGCACGCGGGGCCCTTCCTACGAGCAGTACTTC. Residues: CASTRGPSYEQYF.

This rearrangement joins TRBV5-4 to TRBJ1-2; 7 bases are shared with TRBD1. This CDR3 has 15 amino acids. Trimming took 2 bases from V and 6 from J; bases not matched to a gene: 10. From germline, CDR1 is SGHNT and CDR2 YYREEE (reference sequence). In nucleotides, the CDR3 is TGTGCCAGCAGCTTACCGACCCAGGGGGTGAATGGCTACACCTTC. Translated, it gives CASSLPTQGVNGYTF. The full variable domain, its missing parts supplied by reference TRBV5-4 and TRBJ1-2, is ETGVTQSPTHLIKTRGQQVTLRCSSQSGHNTVSWYQQALGQGPQFIFQYYREEENGRGNFPPRFSGLQFPNYSSELNVNALELDDSALYLCASSLPTQGVNGYTFGSGTRLTVV.

The rearrangement links TRBV19 to TRBJ1-1, with D perhaps TRBD1 (5 bases). The ends were cut back, 3 bases at V and 4 bases at J, with 9 bases in the middle. The CDR3 is 13 residues long. Germline CDR1 LNHDA, CDR2 SQIVND (reference sequence). The chain's CDR3 is CASSIGTRTEAFF. The DNA for the CDR3 is TGTGCCAGTAGTATCGGGACCCGCACTGAAGCTTTCTTT. Complete variable domain (other parts from reference TRBV19 and TRBJ1-1): DGGITQSPKYLFRKEGQNVTLSCEQNLNHDAMYWYRQDPGQGLRLIYYSQIVNDFQKGDIAEGYSVSREKKESFPLTVTSAQKNPTAFYLCASSIGTRTEAFFGQGTRLTVV.

J is TRBJ2-1 and V is TRBV7-9; 14 positions match TRBD2. CDR1 SEHNR and CDR2 FQNEAQ come from the germline V gene (reference sequence). CDR3 length equals 15 residues. The V gene end was trimmed by 4 bases and the J gene end by 10 bases; junction bases not matched to a gene: 6. The CDR3 loop is CASSSPWTSGGEQFF. The CDR3 DNA reads as TGTGCCAGCAGCTCTCCCTGGACTAGCGGGGGGGAGCAGTTCTTC.

This clone turned up a few times. The sample has other DNA sequences that encode this CDR3 too. The CDR3 DNA reads as TGTGCCAGTAGTACACAGTCTGCCGGGGAGCTGTTTTTT. Amino acid sequence: CASSTQSAGELFF. V is TRBV19 and J is TRBJ2-2; D not certain. This CDR3 spans 13 amino acids. CDR1 and CDR2 from the germline V gene are LNHDA and SQIVND (reference sequence). V lost 4 bases and J 6 bases, leaving 9 bases between the germline ends.

Details on this clone: The same CDR3 can be traced to other DNA sequences in this sample. The CDR3 reads CAISESRETQYF. CDR3 nucleotides: TGTGCCATCAGTGAGTCCCGTGAGACCCAGTACTTC. This chain links TRBV10-3 with TRBJ2-5; D uncertain. This CDR3 is 12 amino acids long. In germline, CDR1 is ENHRY, CDR2 SYGVKD. Trimming shortened V by 0 bases and J by 5 bases, and 4 bases separated the two germline ends.

As to this clone: A much larger clone lies one base from this, so it may be a read error. J is TRBJ1-2 and V is TRBV25-1; no clear D gene. V was trimmed by 5 bases and J by 0 bases, leaving 13 bases between them. Germline CDR1 is MGHDK and CDR2 is SYGVNS. This CDR3 spans 15 amino acids. The CDR3 region has the DNA TGTGCCAGCAGTACCAACATTGGAGCTAACTATGGCTACACCTTC. Translation: CASSTNIGANYGYTF.